Given below is one T cell receptor beta chain in context. Its antigen is unknown. No much larger clone is present one base from it, and per-base qualities are unavailable. The CDR3 starts with the cysteine, ends with the phenylalanine, and has 14 residues. The kept DNA is CDR3 alone, 42 bases in frame from the first base. CDR1 and CDR2 (WSHSY, SAAADI) derive from the germline V gene. Trimming takes 5 bases from V and 2 bases from J, and the germline ends sit 10 bases apart. The sample is drawn from a study of blood T cell repertoires in COVID-19 (dated by TCRdb to 2018 to 2020). Context from the whole study: The collaborator samples originated in the United States, Italy and Spain and spanned the acute and convalescent phases of COVID-19. The material from the prospective study consisted of cDNA or gDNA derived from T cells, B-cell-depleted T cells, or PBMCs. The dataset comprised deeply sampled blood TCRbeta repertoires from subjects exposed to, actively infected with, or recovered from COVID-19. The repertoires were released in a freely available public database intended as a resource for research on the immune response to SARS-CoV-2. Samples were obtained from the ongoing ImmuneRACE study (first 160 participants) and from 1,254 subjects provided by 6 global collaborators. A de-identified subject ID, COVID-19 status, age in years and sex were almost always included in the sample metadata. HLA class I and class II types, where available, came from metadata supplied by the sample provider rather than from assay-based typing. Broad study findings and their caveats: The amount of clinical and demographic metadata varied by source and participant and was provided uncurated.

The collaborating institutions used their own protocols to collect whole blood in K2EDTA tubes. For TCRbeta analysis, collaborators shipped samples as frozen whole blood, isolated PBMCs, or DNA extracted from either of those sample types. TCRbeta CDR3 regions were amplified from genomic DNA using the immunoSEQ Assay, a bias-controlled multiplex PCR. Per the original workflow: Within the assay, amplification of reference gene primers was used to estimate how many nucleated cells each sample contained. To quantify the absolute abundance of each unique TCRbeta CDR3 rearrangement, sequence reads were collapsed and filtered. For each sample, productive Simpson clonality was calculated as the square root of Simpson's diversity index across productive rearrangements. This is the immuneACCESS table as TCRdb keeps it, with only in-frame sequences that have V and J called. A part of the clones is gone; compared with another copy, unresolved V genes explain less than half, and the rest is unexplained. V and J calls and clone size are as listed in that table; D and trimming were resolved from the DNA. The sample records 150,000 to 200,000 clones, almost 80% of which are singletons. Together, the top ten hold 15% to 20% of the sample.

The specimen sequenced was peripheral blood. The V and J genes are TRBV10-2 and TRBJ1-5, with the D gene call left open. This receptor was identified in a man between 60 and 70 years old with active or convalescent COVID-19. This receptor carries the CDR3 CASSPSSGNQPQHF. DNA sequence: TGCGCCAGCAGTCCCTCCTCGGGCAATCAGCCCCAGCATTTT.